One and the same sample provided the 14 T cell receptor beta chains below, sequenced in a study of prognosis after radiotherapy for stage I lung cancer. Starting from genomic DNA, TCR beta CDR3 was amplified through two-round multiplex PCR. Primers (each specific to one TRBV or TRBJ gene) were used in first-round PCR. TCRdb called the multiplex PCR reads again in MiXCR, with one record for every CDR3 protein. The sample has about 30,000 distinct CDR3 sequences, around a third seen once. Sequences were derived from PBMCs, sampled before or after stereotactic body radiation therapy (not recorded which). The receptor source for this set is a donor at least 50 years old with non-small cell lung cancer.

V is TRBV7-9 and J is TRBJ2-3; TRBD1 aligns across 11 bases. The CDR3 is made up of 15 amino acids. After removal of 5 bases from V and 3 bases from J, the junction contained 4 bases not matched to a gene. The germline CDR1 and CDR2 sequences are SEHNR and FQNEAQ (reference sequence). The CDR3 DNA reads TGTGCCAGCAGCATAGGGACAGGGGGTACAGATACGCAGTATTTT. Translation: CASSIGTGGTDTQYF.

This clonotype was detected many times. The rearrangement uses TRBV12-3 or TRBV12-4 and TRBJ2-1; possibly TRBD1 or TRBD2 for D (5 bases each). With 5 bases removed from V and 7 bases from J, the gap between germline ends came to 9 bases. The CDR3 length is 12 residues. CDR3 DNA sequence: TGTGCCAGCAGTCCTGAGGGGAATGAGCAGTTCTTC. Protein product: CASSPEGNEQFF.

The V call is TRBV11-2, the J call TRBJ2-1, with 7 bases lining up with TRBD2. Trimming cost V 5 bases and J 7 bases; bases outside gene matches: 14. The germline CDR1 and CDR2 sequences are SGHAT and FQNNGV. The CDR3 is made up of 16 amino acids. The CDR3 nucleotides read TGTGCCAGCAGCCCCCCGCTGGCGGGAGCGTGGAATGAGCAGTTCTTC. It translates to CASSPPLAGAWNEQFF.

At least ten counts were recorded for this clonotype. The chain has TRBV6-2 or TRBV6-3 and TRBJ2-1; 12 nucleotides line up with TRBD2. Trimming at V came to 5 bases and at J to 8 bases, leaving 13 bases not matched to a gene. Germline assignment: CDR1 MNHEY and CDR2 SVGEGT. The CDR3 consists of 17 residues. Here the CDR3 DNA reads TGTGCCAGCAGTCAATATCTAGCGGGAGGGCCCTCGGATGAGCAGTTCTTC. Its translation is CASSQYLAGGPSDEQFF.

This clonotype was detected ten times or more. J is TRBJ2-7 and V is TRBV7-6; D gene uncertain. Per the germline V gene, CDR1 is SGHVS and CDR2 is FNYEAQ. Trimming pared 0 bases from V and 5 bases from J, leaving 11 bases between. The CDR3 extends over 14 amino acids. The CDR3 loop is CASSLAFESNEQYF. Here the CDR3 DNA reads TGTGCCAGCAGCTTAGCGTTCGAGAGCAACGAGCAGTACTTC.

The rearrangement uses TRBV4-3 and TRBJ2-1; 11 nucleotides align to TRBD2. Trimming took 3 bases from V and 9 from J; bases not matched to a gene: 7. Germline V gene sequence: CDR1 LGHNA, CDR2 YSLEER. CDR3 length: 15 residues. CDR3: CASSQVAGGGAEQFF. DNA for the CDR3: TGCGCCAGCAGCCAGGTAGCGGGAGGGGGTGCTGAGCAGTTCTTC.

At least ten counts were recorded for this clonotype. This sequence joins TRBV12-3 or TRBV12-4 and TRBJ2-7; D is ambiguous. The CDR3 sequence is 11 residues long. The V end lost 6 bases, the J end lost 3 bases, and 6 bases lay between the germline ends. CDR3 region: CASSSVYEQYF. For the CDR3, the DNA is TGTGCCAGCAGCTCGGTCTACGAGCAGTACTTC.

This clonotype occurred many times. V usage is TRBV5-6 and J usage is TRBJ1-6; D unresolved. The CDR3 covers 15 residues. Germline V gives CDR1 SGHDT, CDR2 YYEEEE. The ends were cut back, 5 bases at V and 7 bases at J, with 16 bases in the middle. CDR3: CASRYRVSRNSPLHF. As DNA, the CDR3 is TGTGCCAGCAGGTACCGGGTTAGTCGGAATTCACCCCTCCACTTT.

The V gene is TRBV9, the J gene TRBJ1-1; TRBD1 is a possible D gene (5 bases). The CDR3 consists of 14 residues. Germline V gene sequence: CDR1 SGDLS, CDR2 YYNGEE. The ends were cut back, 5 bases at V and 1 base at J, with 12 bases in the middle. The CDR3: CASRPTEKNTEAFF. CDR3 bases: TGTGCCAGCAGACCGACAGAAAAGAACACTGAAGCTTTCTTT.

As concerns this clonotype: A much larger clone sits a single nucleotide away, making a read error possible. CDR3 amino acids: CASSPNGQGHEKLFF. DNA of the CDR3: TGTGCCAGCAGTCCTAATGGACAGGGACATGAAAAACTGTTTTTT. The gene calls are TRBV6-1 and TRBJ1-4, with 8 bases matching TRBD1. The CDR3 has 15 amino acids. The germline V gene has CDR1 MNHNS and CDR2 SASEGT. Trimming took 5 bases from V and 6 from J; bases not matched to a gene: 8.

This clonotype was seen ten or more times. The gene calls are TRBV2 and TRBJ2-7, with 8 bases aligning to TRBD2. V lost 3 bases and J lost 1; bases outside the gene matches: 5. CDR3 size: 15 residues. Germline V CDR1 and CDR2: SNHLY, FYNNEI. CDR3 DNA sequence: TGTGCCAGCAGTGATCCAGCGGGAGTGTCCTACGAGCAGTACTTC. This gives the protein CASSDPAGVSYEQYF.

This clonotype came up many times. The genes are TRBV24-1 and TRBJ2-2; D is unresolved. Germline-derived CDR1 and CDR2 are KGHDR and SFDVKD. The CDR3 extends over 14 amino acids. V was clipped by 4 bases and J by 7 bases, with 12 bases between them. CDR3 residues: CATSDPGNVGELFF. In nucleotides, the CDR3 is TGTGCCACCAGTGACCCCGGTAATGTCGGGGAGCTGTTTTTT.

This clonotype occurred a few times. The rearrangement uses TRBV7-9 and TRBJ2-3; D remains unclear. The CDR3 is 16 residues long. Germline CDR1 SEHNR, CDR2 FQNEAQ (reference sequence). V was pared by 4 bases and J by 2 bases, with 16 bases between. CDR3 bases: TGTGCCAGCAGCTCGCTAGTTGACGTCCCCACAGATACGCAGTATTTT. Translated, it gives CASSSLVDVPTDTQYF.

This clonotype was seen only once. The CDR3 carries no conserved terminal phenylalanine or tryptophan, so it likely arises from a read error. The CDR3 DNA reads TGTGCCAGCGGTCACACCACGGGACAGGGACCGTACGAGCAGTACCTC. Amino acid sequence: CASGHTTGQGPYEQYL. This chain links TRBV6-2 or TRBV6-3 with TRBJ2-7; 9 nucleotides match TRBD1. This CDR3 spans 16 amino acids. V shed 8 bases and J 4 bases; nucleotides not matched to a gene: 15. Germline V gene sequence: CDR1 MNHEY, CDR2 SVGEGT.